This T cell receptor beta chain was observed in a study of T cell responses to AZD1222 COVID-19 vaccine. Findings and limits, study-wide: Spike-specific TCR breadth and depth went up after people got two AZD1222 doses. Clonal diversity was possibly underestimated, and white British individuals and females predominated among donors.

Germline lookup yields CDR1 SEHNR and CDR2 FQNEAQ (reference sequence). The CDR3 has 17 residues. V was clipped by 3 bases and J by 0 bases; unmatched bases: 7. Assay used: immunoSEQ multiplex PCR; TCRdb lists only in-frame clones, some missing. The sample has 45,000 to 50,000 clones, about 91% seen once; the top ten hold about 5.7%. On this clone: As yet, its antigen is unknown.

Recipients boosted at about 4 weeks or about 12 weeks are pooled. The source is an adult who received the AZD1222 COVID-19 vaccine. The sample was peripheral blood, taken 28 days after the second AZD1222 dose. The genes are TRBV7-9 and TRBJ1-2, with 10 nucleotides matching TRBD1. The CDR3 sequence is CASSFWDRGKANYGYTF. DNA for the CDR3: TGTGCCAGCAGCTTCTGGGACAGGGGCAAGGCTAACTATGGCTACACCTTC. The whole variable domain, filled in from reference TRBV7-9 and TRBJ1-2, reads DTGVSQNPRHKITKRGQNVTFRCDPISEHNRLYWYRQTLGQGPEFLTYFQNEAQLEKSRLLSDRFSAERPKGSFSTLEIQRTEQGDSAMYLCASSFWDRGKANYGYTFGSGTRLTVV.